Only a few counts were recorded for the clone carrying this T cell receptor (beta chain). Its target is unknown. Germline CDR1 is SGDLS and CDR2 is YYNGEE. The CDR3 runs to 14 residues. V gave up 4 bases and J gave up 5 bases; unmatched junction bases: 6. The data originate from a study of cytomegalovirus exposure and HLA in healthy donors. Study-level findings and limits: It was reported in a later analysis that an Asian-associated ancestry cluster showed fewer N-insertions than the approximately 700-donor mean. Another analysis was done later, and it associated approximately 17,000 TCR beta sequences with HLA alleles at 0.05 false discovery rate.

The PCR was carried out with 60 Vbeta primers and 13 Jbeta primers. Data came from immunoSEQ multiplex PCR; TCRdb stores just in-frame clones and leaves some out. The sample lists 130,000 to 150,000 clones, 73% occurring once. The rearrangement links TRBV9 to TRBJ1-5; 7 bases are a match to TRBD1. This TCR was sampled from a human donor in good health. The sample taken for sequencing was PBMCs. CDR3 bases: TGTGCCAGCAGCTACTCAGGGGGAGATCAGCCCCAGCATTTT. Translation: CASSYSGGDQPQHF.